These T cell receptor beta chains were read from a single sample in a study of T cell responses to AZD1222 COVID-19 vaccine. TCRdb keeps only in-frame clones here, not all; method: immunoSEQ multiplex PCR. This repertoire shows about 130,000 clones, 88% found once; its top ten account for 7.6%. Sequenced material: peripheral blood, taken on day 0 of AZD1222 vaccination. The receptor source for this set is an adult in good health. CDR3s include the opening cysteine and the closing phenylalanine or tryptophan. Fields, in order: V gene, D gene, J gene, CDR3 length, clone size, CDR3 protein, CDR3 DNA. The D gene is left open where the match is weak. Size is omitted from some rows. Given values are once, few, many or a class for expanded clones.

v_gene: TRBV2; d_gene: .; j_gene: TRBJ1-5; len: 15; abundance: .; CDR3aa: CASSESPYSNQPQHF; CDR3nt: TGTGCCAGCAGTGAATCACCGTATAGCAATCAGCCCCAGCATTTT
v_gene: TRBV10-1; d_gene: .; j_gene: TRBJ2-3; len: 13; abundance: .; CDR3aa: CASSDPSTDTQYF; CDR3nt: TGCGCCAGCAGTGACCCTAGCACAGATACGCAGTATTTT
v_gene: TRBV9; d_gene: TRBD2; j_gene: TRBJ2-3; len: 16; abundance: .; CDR3aa: CASSLRTSPFTDTQYF; CDR3nt: TGTGCCAGCAGCCTTCGGACTAGCCCCTTCACAGATACGCAGTATTTT
v_gene: TRBV5-1; d_gene: .; j_gene: TRBJ2-2; len: 15; abundance: .; CDR3aa: CASSFPGQYTGELFF; CDR3nt: TGCGCCAGCAGCTTCCCGGGGCAGTACACCGGGGAGCTGTTTTTT
v_gene: TRBV12-3/TRBV12-4; d_gene: .; j_gene: TRBJ2-2; len: 13; abundance: .; CDR3aa: CASSPTLAGELFF; CDR3nt: TGTGCCAGCAGCCCAACCCTTGCCGGGGAGCTGTTTTTT
v_gene: TRBV29-1; d_gene: TRBD1; j_gene: TRBJ2-7; len: 15; abundance: few; CDR3aa: CSVDLPGQGAYEQYF; CDR3nt: TGCAGCGTGGACCTTCCGGGACAGGGGGCCTACGAGCAGTACTTC
v_gene: TRBV7-2; d_gene: TRBD1; j_gene: TRBJ1-2; len: 15; abundance: .; CDR3aa: CASSSRQGTLYGYTF; CDR3nt: TGTGCCAGCAGCTCTCGACAGGGGACTCTCTATGGCTACACCTTC
v_gene: TRBV5-4; d_gene: .; j_gene: TRBJ1-2; len: 17; abundance: .; CDR3aa: CASSLGADPTVNYGYTF; CDR3nt: TGTGCCAGCAGCCTCGGGGCCGACCCTACCGTTAACTATGGCTACACCTTC
v_gene: TRBV9; d_gene: TRBD1; j_gene: TRBJ1-1; len: 14; abundance: few; CDR3aa: CASSVEDRGTEAFF; CDR3nt: TGTGCCAGCAGCGTAGAGGACAGGGGAACTGAAGCTTTCTTT
v_gene: TRBV11-2; d_gene: .; j_gene: TRBJ2-7; len: 14; abundance: few; CDR3aa: CASSLGLGGYEQYF; CDR3nt: TGTGCCAGCAGCTTAGGCCTCGGGGGCTACGAGCAGTACTTC
v_gene: TRBV27; d_gene: TRBD1; j_gene: TRBJ2-7; len: 13; abundance: .; CDR3aa: CASRGTGYFEQYF; CDR3nt: TGTGCCAGCAGGGGGACAGGGTACTTCGAGCAGTACTTC
v_gene: TRBV11-2; d_gene: .; j_gene: TRBJ2-7; len: 11; abundance: .; CDR3aa: CASSSGREQYF; CDR3nt: TGTGCCAGCAGCTCAGGGCGTGAGCAGTACTTC
v_gene: TRBV18; d_gene: TRBD2; j_gene: TRBJ2-1; len: 16; abundance: .; CDR3aa: CASSPRFRGAYNEQFF; CDR3nt: TGTGCCAGCTCACCACGGTTTCGGGGGGCCTACAATGAGCAGTTCTTC
v_gene: TRBV2; d_gene: .; j_gene: TRBJ1-1; len: 11; abundance: once; CDR3aa: CASSEVTEAFF; CDR3nt: TGTGCCAGCAGTGAGGTCACTGAAGCTTTCTTT
v_gene: TRBV28; d_gene: TRBD1; j_gene: TRBJ2-2; len: 15; abundance: .; CDR3aa: CASSPGTGVVGELFF; CDR3nt: TGTGCCAGCAGTCCCGGGACAGGGGTCGTCGGGGAGCTGTTTTTT
v_gene: TRBV5-5; d_gene: TRBD1; j_gene: TRBJ2-4; len: 15; abundance: .; CDR3aa: CASSGRDRGLGIQYF; CDR3nt: TGTGCCAGCAGCGGACGGGACAGGGGGCTGGGCATTCAGTACTTC
v_gene: TRBV7-9; d_gene: TRBD2; j_gene: TRBJ2-2; len: 15; abundance: .; CDR3aa: CASSLALADTGELFF; CDR3nt: TGTGCCAGCAGCTTGGCACTAGCGGACACCGGGGAGCTGTTTTTT
v_gene: TRBV18; d_gene: TRBD1; j_gene: TRBJ2-7; len: 14; abundance: .; CDR3aa: CASSPQGQGNEQYF; CDR3nt: TGTGCCAGCTCACCACAGGGACAGGGGAACGAGCAGTACTTC
v_gene: TRBV9; d_gene: .; j_gene: TRBJ2-7; len: 13; abundance: .; CDR3aa: CASSRTVGYEQYF; CDR3nt: TGTGCCAGCAGCCGAACGGTGGGCTACGAGCAGTACTTC
v_gene: TRBV11-2; d_gene: .; j_gene: TRBJ1-1; len: 15; abundance: .; CDR3aa: CASSLARSRFTEAFF; CDR3nt: TGTGCCAGCAGTCTAGCTAGGTCCCGGTTCACTGAAGCTTTCTTT
v_gene: TRBV12-5; d_gene: TRBD1; j_gene: TRBJ2-5; len: 17; abundance: .; CDR3aa: CASGFWGPGQVQETQYF; CDR3nt: TGTGCTAGTGGTTTCTGGGGCCCGGGACAGGTCCAAGAGACCCAGTACTTC
v_gene: TRBV7-2; d_gene: TRBD1; j_gene: TRBJ1-4; len: 16; abundance: .; CDR3aa: CASSASGTGGNEKLFF; CDR3nt: TGTGCCAGCAGCGCCTCCGGGACAGGGGGTAATGAAAAACTGTTTTTT
v_gene: TRBV7-2; d_gene: .; j_gene: TRBJ1-1; len: 13; abundance: .; CDR3aa: CASSSRAEGEAFF; CDR3nt: TGTGCCAGCAGCTCCCGGGCCGAGGGTGAAGCTTTCTTT
v_gene: TRBV29-1; d_gene: TRBD2; j_gene: TRBJ2-3; len: 17; abundance: .; CDR3aa: CSVEGFTSGMSTDTQYF; CDR3nt: TGCAGCGTTGAAGGTTTTACTAGCGGCATGAGCACAGATACGCAGTATTTT
v_gene: TRBV5-1; d_gene: TRBD1; j_gene: TRBJ2-5; len: 16; abundance: .; CDR3aa: CASSPQGTGAMKTQYF; CDR3nt: TGCGCCAGCAGCCCCCAAGGGACAGGGGCGATGAAGACCCAGTACTTC
v_gene: TRBV12-3/TRBV12-4; d_gene: .; j_gene: TRBJ2-7; len: 11; abundance: .; CDR3aa: CASSQRYEQYF; CDR3nt: TGTGCCAGCAGCCAACGGTACGAGCAGTACTTC
v_gene: TRBV2; d_gene: .; j_gene: TRBJ1-3; len: 15; abundance: once; CDR3aa: CASQQGSISGNTIYF; CDR3nt: TGTGCCTCACAGCAGGGGTCGATCTCTGGAAACACCATATATTTT